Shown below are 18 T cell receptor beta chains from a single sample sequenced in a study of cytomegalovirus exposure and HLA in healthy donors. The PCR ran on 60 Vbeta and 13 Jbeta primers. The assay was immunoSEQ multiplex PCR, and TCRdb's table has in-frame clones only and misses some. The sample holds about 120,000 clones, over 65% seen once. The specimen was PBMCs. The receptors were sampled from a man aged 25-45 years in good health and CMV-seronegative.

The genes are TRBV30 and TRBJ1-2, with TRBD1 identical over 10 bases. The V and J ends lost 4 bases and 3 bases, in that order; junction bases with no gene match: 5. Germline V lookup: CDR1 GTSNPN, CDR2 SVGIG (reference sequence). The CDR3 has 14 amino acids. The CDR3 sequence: CAWMGGQGDYGYTF. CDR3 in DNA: TGTGCCTGGATGGGCGGACAGGGGGACTATGGCTACACCTTC. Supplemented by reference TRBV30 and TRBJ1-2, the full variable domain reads SQTIHQWPATLVQPVGSPLSLECTVEGTSNPNLYWYRQAAGRGLQLLFYSVGIGQISSEVPQNLSASRPQDRQFILSSKKLLLSDSGFYLCAWMGGQGDYGYTFGSGTRLTVV.

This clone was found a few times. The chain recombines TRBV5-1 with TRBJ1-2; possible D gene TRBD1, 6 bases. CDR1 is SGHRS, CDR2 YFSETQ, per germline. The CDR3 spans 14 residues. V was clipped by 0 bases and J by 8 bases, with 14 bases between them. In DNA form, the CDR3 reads TGCGCCAGCAGCTTGGATCAGGGGCAGGGAGGCTACACCTTC. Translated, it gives CASSLDQGQGGYTF.

The CDR3 here is CASSATVIQTGNTIYF. The DNA for the CDR3 is TGTGCCAGCAGCGCGACAGTGATCCAGACTGGAAACACCATATATTTT. The chain joins TRBV9 to TRBJ1-3; tentatively, D is TRBD1 (5 bases). The CDR3 is made up of 16 amino acids. V was cut by 3 bases and J by 2 bases, with 15 bases left in between. Germline loops: CDR1 SGDLS, CDR2 YYNGEE.

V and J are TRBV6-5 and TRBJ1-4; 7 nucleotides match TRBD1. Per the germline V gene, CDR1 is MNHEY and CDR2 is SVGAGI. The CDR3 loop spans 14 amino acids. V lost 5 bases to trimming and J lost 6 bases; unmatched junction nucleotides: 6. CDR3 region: CASSDQGGDEKLFF. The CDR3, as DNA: TGTGCCAGCAGTGATCAGGGGGGCGATGAAAAACTGTTTTTT.

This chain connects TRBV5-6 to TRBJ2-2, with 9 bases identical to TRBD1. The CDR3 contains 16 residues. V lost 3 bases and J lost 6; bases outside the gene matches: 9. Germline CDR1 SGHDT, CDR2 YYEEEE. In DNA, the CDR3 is TGTGCCAGCAGCTCCTGGACAGGGGTTTATGCCGGGGAGCTGTTTTTT. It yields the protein CASSSWTGVYAGELFF. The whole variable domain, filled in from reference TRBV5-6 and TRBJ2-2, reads DAGVTQSPTHLIKTRGQQVTLRCSPKSGHDTVSWYQQALGQGPQFIFQYYEEEERQRGNFPDRFSGHQFPNYSSELNVNALLLGDSALYLCASSSWTGVYAGELFFGEGSRLTVL.

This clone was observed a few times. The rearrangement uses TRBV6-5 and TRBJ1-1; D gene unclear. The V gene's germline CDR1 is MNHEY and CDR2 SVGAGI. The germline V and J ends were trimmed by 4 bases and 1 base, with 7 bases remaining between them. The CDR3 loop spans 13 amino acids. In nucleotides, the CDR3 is TGTGCCAGCAGTTTGGGAGCGAACACTGAAGCTTTCTTT. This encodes CASSLGANTEAFF.

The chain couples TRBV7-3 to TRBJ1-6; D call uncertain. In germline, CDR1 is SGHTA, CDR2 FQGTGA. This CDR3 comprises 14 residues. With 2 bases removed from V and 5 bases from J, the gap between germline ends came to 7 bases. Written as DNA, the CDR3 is TGTGCCAGCAGCTTACAGAATAATAATTCACCCCTCCACTTT. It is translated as CASSLQNNNSPLHF.

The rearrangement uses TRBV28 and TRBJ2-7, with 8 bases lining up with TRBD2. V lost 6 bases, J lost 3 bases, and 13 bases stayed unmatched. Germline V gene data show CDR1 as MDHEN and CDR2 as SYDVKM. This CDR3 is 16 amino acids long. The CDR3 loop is CASSRQAGARNYEQYF. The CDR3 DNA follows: TGTGCCAGCAGCCGTCAAGCGGGGGCCCGAAACTACGAGCAGTACTTC.

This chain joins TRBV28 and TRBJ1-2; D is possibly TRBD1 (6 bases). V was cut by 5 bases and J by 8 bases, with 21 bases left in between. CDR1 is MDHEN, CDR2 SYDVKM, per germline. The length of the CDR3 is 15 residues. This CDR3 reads CASSPPGGREEGYTF. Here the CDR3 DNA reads TGTGCCAGCAGTCCCCCGGGGGGGCGCGAGGAGGGCTACACCTTC.

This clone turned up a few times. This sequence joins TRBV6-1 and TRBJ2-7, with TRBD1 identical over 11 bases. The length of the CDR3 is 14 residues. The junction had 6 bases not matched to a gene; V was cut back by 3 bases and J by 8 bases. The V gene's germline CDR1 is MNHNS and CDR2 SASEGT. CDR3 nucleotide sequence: TGTGCCAGCAGTGACCCCGGGACAGGGGGAAAGCAGTACTTC. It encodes CASSDPGTGGKQYF.

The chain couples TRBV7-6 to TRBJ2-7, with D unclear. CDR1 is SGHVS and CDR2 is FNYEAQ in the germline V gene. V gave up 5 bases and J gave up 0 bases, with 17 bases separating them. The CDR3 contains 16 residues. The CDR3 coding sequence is TGTGCCAGCAGCCCAAAAACAGATACTCGCTCCTACGAGCAGTACTTC. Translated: CASSPKTDTRSYEQYF.

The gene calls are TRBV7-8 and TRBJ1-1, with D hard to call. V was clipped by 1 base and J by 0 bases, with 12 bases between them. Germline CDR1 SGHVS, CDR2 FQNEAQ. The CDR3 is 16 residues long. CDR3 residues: CASSLGTDLMNTEAFF. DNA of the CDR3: TGTGCCAGCAGCTTAGGGACTGACTTAATGAACACTGAAGCTTTCTTT.

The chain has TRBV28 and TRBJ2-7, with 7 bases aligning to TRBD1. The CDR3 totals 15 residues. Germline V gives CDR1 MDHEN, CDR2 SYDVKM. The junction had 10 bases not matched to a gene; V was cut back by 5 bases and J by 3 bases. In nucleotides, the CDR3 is TGTGCCAGCAGTCTCCGACAGGGTCTGGTCTACGAGCAGTACTTC. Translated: CASSLRQGLVYEQYF.

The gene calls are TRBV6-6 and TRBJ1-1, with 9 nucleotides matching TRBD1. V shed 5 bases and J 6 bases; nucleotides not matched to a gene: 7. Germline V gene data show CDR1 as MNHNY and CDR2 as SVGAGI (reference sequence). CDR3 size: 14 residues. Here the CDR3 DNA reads TGTGCCAGCAGTCACCGGGACAGGGACTCTGAAGCTTTCTTT. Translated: CASSHRDRDSEAFF.

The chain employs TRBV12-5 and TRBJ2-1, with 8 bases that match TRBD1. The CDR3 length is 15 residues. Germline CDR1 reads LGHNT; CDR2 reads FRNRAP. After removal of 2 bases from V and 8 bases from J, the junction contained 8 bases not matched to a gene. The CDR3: CASGLSGGPTDEQFF. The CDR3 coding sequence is TGTGCTAGTGGTTTGTCAGGGGGCCCTACCGATGAGCAGTTCTTC.

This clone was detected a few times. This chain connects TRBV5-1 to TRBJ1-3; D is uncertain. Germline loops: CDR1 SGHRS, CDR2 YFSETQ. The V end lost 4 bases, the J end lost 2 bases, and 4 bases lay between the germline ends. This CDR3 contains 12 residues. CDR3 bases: TGCGCCAGCAGCATCGCTGGAAACACCATATATTTT. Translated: CASSIAGNTIYF.

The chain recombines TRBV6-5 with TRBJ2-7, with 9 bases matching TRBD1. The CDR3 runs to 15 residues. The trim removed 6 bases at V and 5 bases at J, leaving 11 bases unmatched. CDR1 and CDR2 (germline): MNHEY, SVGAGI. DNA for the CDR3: TGTGCCAGCAGCTCCTCCGGGACAGGGTGGCACGAGCAGTACTTC. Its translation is CASSSSGTGWHEQYF.

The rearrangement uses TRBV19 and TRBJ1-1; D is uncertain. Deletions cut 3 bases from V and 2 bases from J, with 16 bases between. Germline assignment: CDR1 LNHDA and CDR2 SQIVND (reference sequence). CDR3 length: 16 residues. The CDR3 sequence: CASSIAASGGNTEAFF. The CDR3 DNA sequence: TGTGCCAGTAGTATCGCAGCCTCTGGAGGCAACACTGAAGCTTTCTTT.